Detailed here is one T cell receptor beta chain. Gene and germline names: mouse. The entry originates in a study of tissue T cells after allogeneic stem cell transplantation. Clones were sequenced by immunoSEQ multiplex PCR, and TCRdb holds only the in-frame ones, with some missing. The data contain about 630 clones, 60% to 70% of them singletons. This TCR came from a female BALB/c mouse in good health. Strain MHC haplotype: H2-d. Source material: lymph node tissue.

The CDR3 sequence is CASSQDRGVFSYEQYF. CDR3 bases read: TGTGCCAGCAGCCAAGATAGGGGGGTATTCTCCTATGAACAGTAC. This chain connects TRBV2 to TRBJ2-7; D possibly uses TRBD1 or TRBD2 (6 bases each). The CDR3 extends 1 residue past the end of the read, so its final part is completed from the germline J gene. Germline lookup yields CDR1 LGHNA and CDR2 YSYQKL. The CDR3 contains 16 residues. V lost 0 bases and J 0 bases, leaving 12 bases between the germline ends.